This T cell receptor beta chain was captured in a study of cytomegalovirus exposure and HLA in healthy donors. Study-level points and caveats: In vitro testing confirmed three CMV-associated chains as specific for CMV antigens. Published work reported that the classifier diagnosed cytomegalovirus status with high specificity and sensitivity. The listing of 150 to 200 TCR beta chains classed them as cytomegalovirus-associated.

The germline V and J ends were trimmed by 0 bases and 4 bases, with 10 bases remaining between them. CDR1 MRHNA and CDR2 SNTAGT come from the germline V gene. The length of the CDR3 is 15 residues. In the PCR, 60 Vbeta and 13 Jbeta primers were used. TCRdb's table, derived via immunoSEQ multiplex PCR, lists solely in-frame clones and lacks some. The data show fewer than 150,000 clones, with around 76% seen just once and approximately 2.8% held by the top ten. Concerning this clone itself: The antigen remains undetermined.

This receptor was obtained from a male donor in good health and CMV-seronegative. The material sequenced was PBMCs. The chain joins TRBV6-4 to TRBJ1-5; D possibly corresponds to TRBD1 (5 bases). The CDR3 reads CASSDSGADNQPQHF. The CDR3 coding sequence is TGTGCCAGCAGTGACTCTGGGGCCGATAATCAGCCCCAGCATTTT.